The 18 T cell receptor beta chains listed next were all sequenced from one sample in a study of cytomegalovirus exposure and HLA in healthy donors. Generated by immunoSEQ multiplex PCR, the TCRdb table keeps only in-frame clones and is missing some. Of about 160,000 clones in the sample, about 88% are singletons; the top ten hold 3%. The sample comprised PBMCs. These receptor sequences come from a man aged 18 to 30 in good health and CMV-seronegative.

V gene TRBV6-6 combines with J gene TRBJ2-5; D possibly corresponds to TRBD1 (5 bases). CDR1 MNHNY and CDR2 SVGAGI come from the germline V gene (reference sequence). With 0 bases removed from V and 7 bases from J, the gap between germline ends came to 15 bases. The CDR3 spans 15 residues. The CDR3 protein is CASSYSGQDKGTQYF. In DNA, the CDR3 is TGTGCCAGCAGTTACTCCGGGCAGGACAAGGGGACCCAGTACTTC.

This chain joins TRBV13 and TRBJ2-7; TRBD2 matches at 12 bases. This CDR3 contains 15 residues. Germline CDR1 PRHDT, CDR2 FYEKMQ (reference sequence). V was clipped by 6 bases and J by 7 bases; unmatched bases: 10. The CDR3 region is CASRVGGLAGNEQYF. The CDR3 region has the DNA TGTGCCAGCAGAGTGGGCGGACTAGCGGGAAATGAGCAGTACTTC.

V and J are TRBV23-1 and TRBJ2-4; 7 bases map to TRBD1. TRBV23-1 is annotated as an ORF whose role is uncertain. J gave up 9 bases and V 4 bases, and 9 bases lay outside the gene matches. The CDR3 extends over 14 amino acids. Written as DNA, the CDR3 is TGCGCCAGCAGTCGACAGGGTCGAAATATCATTCAGTACTTC. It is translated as CASSRQGRNIIQYF.

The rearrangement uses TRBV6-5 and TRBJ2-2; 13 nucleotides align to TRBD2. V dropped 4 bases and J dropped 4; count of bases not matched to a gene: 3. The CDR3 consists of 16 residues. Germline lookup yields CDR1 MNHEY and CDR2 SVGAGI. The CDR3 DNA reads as TGTGCCAGCAGTTTGGGACTAGCGGGAATCACCGGGGAGCTGTTTTTT. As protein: CASSLGLAGITGELFF.

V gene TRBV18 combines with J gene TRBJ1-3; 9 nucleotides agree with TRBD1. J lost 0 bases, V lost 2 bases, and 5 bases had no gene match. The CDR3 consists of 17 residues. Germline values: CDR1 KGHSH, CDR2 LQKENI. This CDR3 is CASSPRTGALSGNTIYF. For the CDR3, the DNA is TGTGCCAGCTCACCAAGGACAGGGGCGCTCTCTGGAAACACCATATATTTT.

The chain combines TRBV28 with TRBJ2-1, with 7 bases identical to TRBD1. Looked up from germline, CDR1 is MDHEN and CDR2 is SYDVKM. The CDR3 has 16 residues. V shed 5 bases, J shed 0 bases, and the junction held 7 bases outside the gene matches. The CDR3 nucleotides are TGTGCCAGCAGTCCGACAGGGCCGAGCTCCTACAATGAGCAGTTCTTC. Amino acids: CASSPTGPSSYNEQFF.

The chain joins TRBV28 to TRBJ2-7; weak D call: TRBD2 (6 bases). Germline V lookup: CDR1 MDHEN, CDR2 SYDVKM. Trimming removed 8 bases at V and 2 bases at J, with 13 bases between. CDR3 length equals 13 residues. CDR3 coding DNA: TGTGCCAGCCTGACTAGTGATCCCTACGAGCAGTACTTC. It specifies CASLTSDPYEQYF.

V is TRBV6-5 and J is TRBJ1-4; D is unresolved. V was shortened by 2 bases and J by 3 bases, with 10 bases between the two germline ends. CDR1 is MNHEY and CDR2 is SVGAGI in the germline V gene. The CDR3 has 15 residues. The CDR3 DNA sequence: TGTGCCAGCAGTTACACTAGGTCCCCTAATGAAAAACTGTTTTTT. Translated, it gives CASSYTRSPNEKLFF.

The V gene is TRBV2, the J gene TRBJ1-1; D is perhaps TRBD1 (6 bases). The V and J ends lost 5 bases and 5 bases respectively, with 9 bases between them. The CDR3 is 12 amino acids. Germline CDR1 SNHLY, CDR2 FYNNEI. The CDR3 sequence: CASSRTATEAFF. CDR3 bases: TGTGCCAGCAGTAGGACAGCTACTGAAGCTTTCTTT. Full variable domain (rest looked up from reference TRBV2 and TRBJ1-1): EPEVTQTPSHQVTQMGQEVILRCVPISNHLYFYWYRQILGQKVEFLVSFYNNEISEKSEIFDDQFSVERPDGSNFTLKIRSTKLEDSAMYFCASSRTATEAFFGQGTRLTVV.

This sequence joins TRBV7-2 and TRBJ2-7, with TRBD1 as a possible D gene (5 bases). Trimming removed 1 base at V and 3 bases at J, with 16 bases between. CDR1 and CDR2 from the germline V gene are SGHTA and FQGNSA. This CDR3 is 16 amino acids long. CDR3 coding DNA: TGTGCCAGCAGCTTAGTATCGGTAGGGGCAGGCTACGAGCAGTACTTC. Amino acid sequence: CASSLVSVGAGYEQYF.

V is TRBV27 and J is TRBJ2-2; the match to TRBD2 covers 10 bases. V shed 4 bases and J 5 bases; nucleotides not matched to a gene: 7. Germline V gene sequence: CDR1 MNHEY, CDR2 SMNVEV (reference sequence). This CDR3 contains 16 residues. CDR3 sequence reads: CASSSLLLAGTGELFF. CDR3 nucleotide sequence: TGTGCCAGCAGTTCCCTATTACTAGCGGGGACCGGGGAGCTGTTTTTT.

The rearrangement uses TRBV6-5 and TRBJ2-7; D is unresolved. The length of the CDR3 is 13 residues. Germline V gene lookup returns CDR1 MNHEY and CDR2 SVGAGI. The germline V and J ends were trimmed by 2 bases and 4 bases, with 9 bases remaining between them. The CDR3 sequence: CASSYIPGYEQYF. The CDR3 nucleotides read TGTGCCAGCAGTTACATTCCCGGGTACGAGCAGTACTTC.

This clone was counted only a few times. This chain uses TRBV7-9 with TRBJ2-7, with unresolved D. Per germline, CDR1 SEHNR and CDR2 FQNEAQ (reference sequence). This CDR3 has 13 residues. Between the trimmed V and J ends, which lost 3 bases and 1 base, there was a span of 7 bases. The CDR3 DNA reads TGTGCCAGCAGCTTCGGCGGTTCCTACGAGCAGTACTTC. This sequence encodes CASSFGGSYEQYF.

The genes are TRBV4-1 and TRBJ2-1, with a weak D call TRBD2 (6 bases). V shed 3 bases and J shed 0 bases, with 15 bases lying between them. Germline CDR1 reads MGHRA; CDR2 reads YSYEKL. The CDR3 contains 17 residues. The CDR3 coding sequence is TGCGCCAGCAGCCATTTTAGCGGAGAAAGCTCCTACAATGAGCAGTTCTTC. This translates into CASSHFSGESSYNEQFF.

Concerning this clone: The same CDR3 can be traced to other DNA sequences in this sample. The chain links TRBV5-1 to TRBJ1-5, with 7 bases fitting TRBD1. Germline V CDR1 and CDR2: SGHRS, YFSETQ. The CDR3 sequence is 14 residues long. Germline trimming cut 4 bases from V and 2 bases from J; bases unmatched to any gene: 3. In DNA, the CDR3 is TGCGCCAGCAGCCAAGGGACAGGCAATCAGCCCCAGCATTTT. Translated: CASSQGTGNQPQHF.

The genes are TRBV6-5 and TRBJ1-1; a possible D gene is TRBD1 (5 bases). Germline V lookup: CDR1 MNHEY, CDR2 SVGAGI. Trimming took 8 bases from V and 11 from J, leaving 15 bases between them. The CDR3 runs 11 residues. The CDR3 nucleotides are TGTGCCAGCTGGGGGAGGGGAATGGCTTTCTTT. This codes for CASWGRGMAFF.

The CDR3: CASSWGSSYEQYF. In nucleotides, the CDR3 is TGTGCCAGCAGCTGGGGCAGCTCGTACGAGCAGTACTTC. V and J are TRBV7-8 and TRBJ2-7, with D tentatively TRBD1 (5 bases). There are 13 residues in the CDR3. CDR1 and CDR2 from the germline V gene are SGHVS and FQNEAQ. V was pared by 4 bases and J by 4 bases, with 11 bases between.

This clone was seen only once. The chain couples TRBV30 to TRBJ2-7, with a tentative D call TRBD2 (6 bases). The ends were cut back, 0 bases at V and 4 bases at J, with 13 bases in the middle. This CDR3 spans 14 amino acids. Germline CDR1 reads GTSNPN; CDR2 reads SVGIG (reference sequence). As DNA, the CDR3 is TGTGCCTGGAGTGTGTTTGGAGGGGCATACGAGCAGTACGTC. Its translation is CAWSVFGGAYEQYV.